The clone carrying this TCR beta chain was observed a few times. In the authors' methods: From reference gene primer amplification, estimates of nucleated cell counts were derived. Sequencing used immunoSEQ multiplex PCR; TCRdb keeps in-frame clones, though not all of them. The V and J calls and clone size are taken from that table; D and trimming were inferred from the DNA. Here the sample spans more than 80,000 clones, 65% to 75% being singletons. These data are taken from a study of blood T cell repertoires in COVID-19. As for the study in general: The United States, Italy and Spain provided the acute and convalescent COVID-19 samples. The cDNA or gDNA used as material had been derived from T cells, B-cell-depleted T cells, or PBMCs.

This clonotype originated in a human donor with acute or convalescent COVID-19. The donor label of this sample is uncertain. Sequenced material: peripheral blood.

The CDR3 DNA follows: TGTGCCAGCAGCTTCACCCAAAGCGGTGGCTACACCTTC. Encoded protein: CASSFTQSGGYTF. The chain couples TRBV3-1 (or the pseudogene TRBV3-2) to TRBJ1-2; D remains unclear. The germline V and J ends were trimmed by 5 bases and 7 bases, with 14 bases remaining between them. This CDR3 has 13 residues. The germline V gene encodes CDR1 LGHDT and CDR2 YNNKEL (reference sequence).